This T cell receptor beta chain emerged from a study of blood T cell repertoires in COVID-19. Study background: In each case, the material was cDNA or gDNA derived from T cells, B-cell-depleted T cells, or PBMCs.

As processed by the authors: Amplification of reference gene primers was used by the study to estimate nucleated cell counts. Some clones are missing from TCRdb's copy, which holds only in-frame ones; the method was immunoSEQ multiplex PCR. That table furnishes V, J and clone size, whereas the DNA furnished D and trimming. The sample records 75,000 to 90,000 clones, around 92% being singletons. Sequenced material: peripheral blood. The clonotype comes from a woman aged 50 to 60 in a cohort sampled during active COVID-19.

The CDR3 coding sequence is TGTGCCAGCAGCTGGGGGACAGGGGGTAACTATGGCTACACCTTC. Translation: CASSWGTGGNYGYTF. The gene calls are TRBV7-9 and TRBJ1-2, with TRBD1 matching over 11 bases. Germline V gene data show CDR1 as SEHNR and CDR2 as FQNEAQ (reference sequence). The CDR3 runs 15 residues. The ends lost 4 bases at V and 1 base at J; junction bases unmatched: 2.